Listed below are T cell receptor beta chains from one sample, sequenced in a study of blood T cell repertoires in COVID-19. The table came from immunoSEQ multiplex PCR; TCRdb's copy has only in-frame clones and leaves some out. The repertoire holds some 200,000 clones, with roughly nine tenths as singletons. The sample taken for sequencing was PBMCs or T cells enriched from blood (not recorded which). These receptors all stem from a woman younger than 30 in a cohort exposed to, infected with or recovered from COVID-19 (not recorded which). Both conserved end residues are part of each CDR3. A D gene is named only where the DNA matches it firmly. A row's size may be missing; if present it is once, few, many or a size class.

v_gene: TRBV10-3; abundance: .; d_gene: .; j_gene: TRBJ2-2; CDR3aa: CAISEARGNTGELFF; CDR3nt: TGTGCCATCAGTGAGGCCAGGGGGAACACCGGGGAGCTGTTTTTT
v_gene: TRBV24-1; abundance: .; d_gene: .; j_gene: TRBJ2-1; CDR3aa: CATRGLRGNEQFF; CDR3nt: TGTGCCACCAGGGGTCTTAGGGGCAATGAGCAGTTCTTC
v_gene: TRBV29-1; abundance: .; d_gene: .; j_gene: TRBJ1-2; CDR3aa: CSVARALSNYGYTF; CDR3nt: TGCAGCGTTGCCCGAGCTTTGTCTAACTATGGCTACACCTTC
v_gene: TRBV7-9; abundance: .; d_gene: .; j_gene: TRBJ1-1; CDR3aa: CASSFTGGMNTEAFF; CDR3nt: TGTGCCAGCAGCTTCACCGGGGGAATGAACACTGAAGCTTTCTTT
v_gene: TRBV11-2; abundance: .; d_gene: .; j_gene: TRBJ1-2; CDR3aa: CASSSLDGGYTF; CDR3nt: TGTGCCAGCAGCTCACTCGACGGGGGCTACACCTTC
v_gene: TRBV7-9; abundance: .; d_gene: .; j_gene: TRBJ1-6; CDR3aa: CASSLGSGLHSPLHF; CDR3nt: TGTGCCAGCAGCTTAGGGTCAGGGTTACATTCACCCCTCCACTTT
v_gene: TRBV19; abundance: .; d_gene: TRBD1; j_gene: TRBJ2-7; CDR3aa: CASAYRDSTYEQYF; CDR3nt: TGTGCCAGTGCATACCGGGACAGCACCTACGAGCAGTACTTC
v_gene: TRBV4-1; abundance: .; d_gene: .; j_gene: TRBJ2-1; CDR3aa: CASSQDQDSSSYNEQFF; CDR3nt: TGCGCCAGCAGCCAAGATCAGGACTCGAGCTCCTACAATGAGCAGTTCTTC
v_gene: TRBV2; abundance: .; d_gene: TRBD2; j_gene: TRBJ2-1; CDR3aa: CARGAGGYNEQFF; CDR3nt: TGTGCCAGAGGAGCGGGAGGGTACAATGAGCAGTTCTTC
v_gene: TRBV5-1; abundance: .; d_gene: TRBD2; j_gene: TRBJ2-5; CDR3aa: CASSPGLAGEETQYF; CDR3nt: TGCGCCAGCAGCCCGGGACTAGCGGGAGAAGAGACCCAGTACTTC
v_gene: TRBV2; abundance: .; d_gene: TRBD1; j_gene: TRBJ2-5; CDR3aa: CASSNLWTGGETQYF; CDR3nt: TGTGCCAGCAGTAACTTGTGGACAGGGGGAGAGACCCAGTACTTC
v_gene: TRBV27; abundance: .; d_gene: TRBD1; j_gene: TRBJ1-2; CDR3aa: CASSFRDRGHGYTF; CDR3nt: TGTGCCAGCAGTTTCCGGGACAGGGGGCACGGCTACACCTTC
v_gene: TRBV3-1/TRBV3-2; abundance: .; d_gene: .; j_gene: TRBJ2-5; CDR3aa: CASSQESVQETQYF; CDR3nt: TGTGCCAGCAGCCAAGAGAGTGTTCAAGAGACCCAGTACTTC
v_gene: TRBV29-1; abundance: once; d_gene: TRBD2; j_gene: TRBJ2-1; CDR3aa: CSVWASGSYNEQFF; CDR3nt: TGCAGCGTCTGGGCTAGCGGGAGTTACAATGAGCAGTTCTTC
v_gene: TRBV2; abundance: .; d_gene: .; j_gene: TRBJ1-5; CDR3aa: CATGVGPYQPQHF; CDR3nt: TGTGCCACGGGCGTGGGGCCCTATCAGCCCCAGCATTTT
v_gene: TRBV24-1; abundance: .; d_gene: .; j_gene: TRBJ2-3; CDR3aa: CATSDFVTGEADTQYF; CDR3nt: TGTGCCACCAGTGATTTTGTCACAGGGGAGGCGGATACGCAGTATTTT
v_gene: TRBV3-1/TRBV3-2; abundance: .; d_gene: TRBD2; j_gene: TRBJ2-1; CDR3aa: CASSLSSGRAWEQFF; CDR3nt: TGTGCCAGCAGCCTCAGTAGCGGGAGGGCTTGGGAGCAGTTCTTC
v_gene: TRBV10-2; abundance: .; d_gene: .; j_gene: TRBJ1-5; CDR3aa: CASSESLFAQPQHF; CDR3nt: TGCGCCAGCAGTGAGTCCCTATTCGCTCAGCCCCAGCATTTT
v_gene: TRBV10-3; abundance: .; d_gene: .; j_gene: TRBJ2-7; CDR3aa: CAISEGAQRFFEQYF; CDR3nt: TGTGCCATCAGTGAGGGGGCCCAGAGGTTTTTCGAGCAGTACTTC
v_gene: TRBV10-3; abundance: .; d_gene: .; j_gene: TRBJ2-7; CDR3aa: CAISENGIYEQYF; CDR3nt: TGTGCCATCAGTGAGAACGGGATCTACGAGCAGTACTTC
v_gene: TRBV19; abundance: .; d_gene: .; j_gene: TRBJ1-4; CDR3aa: CASSIWAGIGEKLFF; CDR3nt: TGTGCCAGTAGTATATGGGCAGGGATAGGGGAAAAACTGTTTTTT
v_gene: TRBV6-5; abundance: .; d_gene: .; j_gene: TRBJ1-4; CDR3aa: CASRSQGTTNEKLFF; CDR3nt: TGTGCCAGCAGGTCTCAGGGGACCACTAATGAAAAACTGTTTTTT
v_gene: TRBV4-2; abundance: .; d_gene: TRBD2; j_gene: TRBJ2-1; CDR3aa: CASSQDTAGGPYNEQFF; CDR3nt: TGTGCCAGCAGCCAAGATACAGCGGGAGGACCTTACAATGAGCAGTTCTTC
v_gene: TRBV28; abundance: .; d_gene: .; j_gene: TRBJ1-1; CDR3aa: CASSSGGLYTEAFF; CDR3nt: TGTGCCAGCAGTTCGGGGGGCCTTTACACTGAAGCTTTCTTT
v_gene: TRBV7-6; abundance: .; d_gene: .; j_gene: TRBJ2-7; CDR3aa: CASSLDNRGGEQYF; CDR3nt: TGTGCCAGCAGCTTAGACAACAGGGGGGGCGAGCAGTACTTC
v_gene: TRBV10-1; abundance: .; d_gene: .; j_gene: TRBJ2-1; CDR3aa: CASSESSYGNEQFF; CDR3nt: TGCGCCAGCAGTGAGAGCTCCTATGGCAATGAGCAGTTCTTC
v_gene: TRBV28; abundance: .; d_gene: TRBD2; j_gene: TRBJ2-5; CDR3aa: CASSLAGEKEETQYF; CDR3nt: TGTGCCAGCAGTTTAGCGGGGGAGAAAGAAGAGACCCAGTACTTC
v_gene: TRBV5-4; abundance: .; d_gene: .; j_gene: TRBJ2-5; CDR3aa: CASSLASRETQYF; CDR3nt: TGTGCCAGCAGCTTGGCGTCGCGAGAGACCCAGTACTTC
v_gene: TRBV2; abundance: .; d_gene: .; j_gene: TRBJ1-2; CDR3aa: CASSEGGLGYGYTF; CDR3nt: TGTGCCAGCAGTGAGGGGGGGCTAGGGTATGGCTACACCTTC
v_gene: TRBV5-4; abundance: .; d_gene: TRBD2; j_gene: TRBJ2-1; CDR3aa: CASSLDLAGSRNEQFF; CDR3nt: TGTGCCAGCAGCTTGGATCTAGCGGGATCACGGAATGAGCAGTTCTTC
v_gene: TRBV5-4; abundance: .; d_gene: .; j_gene: TRBJ1-1; CDR3aa: CASSSGQNLAFF; CDR3nt: TGTGCCAGCAGCTCAGGACAGAATCTGGCTTTCTTT
v_gene: TRBV5-4; abundance: .; d_gene: .; j_gene: TRBJ2-1; CDR3aa: CASSLDGEWNEQFF; CDR3nt: TGTGCCAGCAGCTTGGACGGGGAGTGGAATGAGCAGTTCTTC
v_gene: TRBV29-1; abundance: .; d_gene: .; j_gene: TRBJ1-1; CDR3aa: CSVVSNTEAFF; CDR3nt: TGCAGCGTCGTGTCGAACACTGAAGCTTTCTTT
v_gene: TRBV29-1; abundance: .; d_gene: .; j_gene: TRBJ1-1; CDR3aa: CGSTAYRTPADLEAFF; CDR3nt: TGCGGGTCTACAGCGTACAGGACCCCTGCAGATCTTGAAGCTTTCTTT
v_gene: TRBV27; abundance: .; d_gene: TRBD2; j_gene: TRBJ2-1; CDR3aa: CASSPSSGDSYNEQFF; CDR3nt: TGTGCCAGCAGTCCGAGTAGCGGGGATTCCTACAATGAGCAGTTCTTC
v_gene: TRBV29-1; abundance: .; d_gene: TRBD2; j_gene: TRBJ2-5; CDR3aa: CSVEGEGWEETQYF; CDR3nt: TGCAGCGTTGAAGGGGAGGGGTGGGAAGAGACCCAGTACTTC
v_gene: TRBV12-5; abundance: .; d_gene: .; j_gene: TRBJ2-2; CDR3aa: CASGLVPGELFF; CDR3nt: TGTGCTAGTGGTCTGGTCCCAGGGGAGCTGTTTTTT
v_gene: TRBV7-9; abundance: .; d_gene: TRBD1; j_gene: TRBJ1-1; CDR3aa: CASSLASTGLNTEAFF; CDR3nt: TGTGCCAGCAGCTTAGCGTCGACAGGGCTGAACACTGAAGCTTTCTTT
v_gene: TRBV5-1; abundance: once; d_gene: .; j_gene: TRBJ1-1; CDR3aa: CASSLEVGSEAFF; CDR3nt: TGCGCCAGCAGCTTGGAGGTAGGGAGTGAAGCTTTCTTT
v_gene: TRBV3-1/TRBV3-2; abundance: .; d_gene: .; j_gene: TRBJ2-2; CDR3aa: CASSLGGTGELFF; CDR3nt: TGTGCCAGCAGTTTGGGGGGTACCGGGGAGCTGTTTTTT
v_gene: TRBV29-1; abundance: .; d_gene: .; j_gene: TRBJ1-3; CDR3aa: CSVLLANTIYF; CDR3nt: TGCAGCGTCCTCTTGGCAAACACCATATATTTT
v_gene: TRBV3-1/TRBV3-2; abundance: .; d_gene: TRBD2; j_gene: TRBJ2-5; CDR3aa: CASSPWLAGGLETQYF; CDR3nt: TGTGCCAGCAGCCCCTGGCTAGCGGGGGGGCTGGAGACCCAGTACTTC
v_gene: TRBV19; abundance: .; d_gene: TRBD2; j_gene: TRBJ2-1; CDR3aa: CASLNSGRGNEQFF; CDR3nt: TGTGCCAGCCTAAACAGCGGGAGGGGAAATGAGCAGTTCTTC
v_gene: TRBV19; abundance: .; d_gene: TRBD2; j_gene: TRBJ2-7; CDR3aa: CASSTWTSGMTYEQYF; CDR3nt: TGTGCCAGTAGTACCTGGACTAGCGGGATGACCTACGAGCAGTACTTC
v_gene: TRBV6-6; abundance: .; d_gene: .; j_gene: TRBJ2-5; CDR3aa: CASSYSAGGQETQYF; CDR3nt: TGTGCCAGCAGTTACTCCGCAGGCGGGCAAGAGACCCAGTACTTC
v_gene: TRBV11-3; abundance: .; d_gene: TRBD1; j_gene: TRBJ1-4; CDR3aa: CASSLPGTGEEKLFF; CDR3nt: TGTGCCAGCAGCTTACCTGGGACAGGGGAGGAAAAACTGTTTTTT
v_gene: TRBV2; abundance: .; d_gene: .; j_gene: TRBJ2-7; CDR3aa: CASRGDSYEQYF; CDR3nt: TGTGCCAGCAGGGGCGACAGCTACGAGCAGTACTTC
v_gene: TRBV19; abundance: .; d_gene: TRBD2; j_gene: TRBJ2-1; CDR3aa: CASSTLAGLNNEQFF; CDR3nt: TGTGCCAGTAGTACCCTAGCGGGGTTAAACAATGAGCAGTTCTTC
v_gene: TRBV30; abundance: .; d_gene: .; j_gene: TRBJ1-1; CDR3aa: CAWGIGGAFF; CDR3nt: TGTGCCTGGGGGATCGGGGGAGCTTTCTTT
v_gene: TRBV6-5; abundance: .; d_gene: TRBD1; j_gene: TRBJ1-1; CDR3aa: CASRSGTGVSEAFF; CDR3nt: TGTGCCAGCAGATCCGGGACAGGGGTTTCTGAAGCTTTCTTT
v_gene: TRBV11-2; abundance: .; d_gene: .; j_gene: TRBJ2-7; CDR3aa: CASSFILGVNYEQYF; CDR3nt: TGTGCCAGCAGCTTTATTTTGGGAGTCAACTACGAGCAGTACTTC